These 30 T cell receptor beta chains were sequenced from one sample in a study of response to subunit inactivated influenza vaccine (dated by TCRdb to about 2018). Library generation was performed with RT-PCR. These reads were obtained on an Illumina HiSeq 2500. TCRdb redid the processing of the public reads, applying fastp at Q25 and MiXCR, and retained in-frame beta chains. Rows are unified per CDR3 protein, each entry keeping the most common DNA and genes. This sample is represented by about 700,000 distinct CDR3 sequences; 14% of them were singletons. The ten largest clones capture approximately 7.6% of the sample. This sample comprised PBMCs from blood, obtained 14 days before vaccination. The receptors come from a man aged 50-59 years who received an inactivated influenza vaccine. Donor details come from another sample of the same person, matched by shared clones.

The sample holds one count of this clonotype. The V and J genes are TRBV20-1 and TRBJ1-3; a weak D match, TRBD1 (5 bases). Germline V CDR1 and CDR2: DFQATT, SNEGSKA (reference sequence). V was cut by 6 bases and J by 0 bases, with 9 bases left in between. This CDR3 contains 13 residues. DNA of the CDR3: TGCAGTGCCCAGGGTGGCTCTGGAAACACCATATATTTT. The encoded protein is CSAQGGSGNTIYF.

The rearrangement uses TRBV20-1 and TRBJ2-3; D ambiguous. Germline-derived CDR1 and CDR2 are DFQATT and SNEGSKA (reference sequence). V lost 3 bases and J lost 2, with 15 bases in between. This CDR3 spans 15 amino acids. The CDR3 sequence is CSASQRDQTTDTQYF. As DNA, the CDR3 is TGCAGTGCTAGTCAAAGAGACCAGACCACAGATACGCAGTATTTT.

V and J are TRBV10-2 and TRBJ2-5, with a tentative D call TRBD2 (5 bases). Trimming removed 5 bases from V and 4 bases from J, with 14 bases in between. Germline CDR1 is WSHSY and CDR2 is SAAADI. This CDR3 has 14 amino acids. CDR3 sequence reads: CASSTTNSGETQYF. CDR3 nucleotides: TGCGCCAGCAGTACGACGAACAGCGGAGAGACCCAGTACTTC.

This clonotype was seen only a few times. The chain carries TRBV10-3 and TRBJ2-5; 11 bases agree with TRBD1. The CDR3 loop spans 14 amino acids. V was clipped by 10 bases and J by 5 bases; unmatched bases: 9. Germline V lookup: CDR1 ENHRY, CDR2 SYGVKD. CDR3 bases: TGTGCCACCGGGACAGGGGGTTCCTTTGAGACCCAGTACTTC. This translates into CATGTGGSFETQYF.

V and J are TRBV5-1 and TRBJ2-1; no definite D call. This CDR3 has 14 amino acids. V was shortened by 1 base and J by 9 bases, with 14 bases between the two germline ends. The germline V gene encodes CDR1 SGHRS and CDR2 YFSETQ. The CDR3 bases are TGCGCCAGCAGCTTGCAGGATATGGAGAGTGAGCAGTTCTTC. Protein sequence: CASSLQDMESEQFF.

The sample holds a few counts of this clonotype. This chain joins TRBV18 and TRBJ2-2; unclear D gene. The CDR3 totals 14 residues. The germline V and J ends were trimmed by 1 base and 9 bases, with 12 bases remaining between them. CDR1 and CDR2 (germline): KGHSH, LQKENI. The CDR3 sequence is CASSPLLRHRELFF. In nucleotides, the CDR3 is TGTGCCAGCTCACCACTCCTTCGTCACCGGGAGCTGTTTTTT.

This clonotype was seen a handful of times. The chain has TRBV7-8 and TRBJ2-7; 9 bases are shared with TRBD2. V lost 5 bases to trimming and J lost 4 bases; unmatched junction nucleotides: 6. CDR1 is SGHVS and CDR2 is FQNEAQ in the germline V gene. This CDR3 spans 14 amino acids. The CDR3 DNA reads TGTGCCAGCAGCCCCACTAGCGGGTGGTACGAGCAGTACTTC. It encodes CASSPTSGWYEQYF.

In this sample, this clonotype turned up a few times. The chain links TRBV11-2 to TRBJ2-2; weak D call: TRBD2 (5 bases). The length of the CDR3 is 14 residues. The V gene's germline CDR1 is SGHAT and CDR2 FQNNGV. V was pared by 3 bases and J by 4 bases, with 9 bases between. The CDR3 reads CASSFLRGTGELFF. DNA of the CDR3: TGTGCCAGCAGCTTTTTACGGGGCACCGGGGAGCTGTTTTTT.

This clonotype showed up many times. Just one base apart from a much larger clone, this may be a read error. This chain joins TRBV5-1 and TRBJ2-5; D unresolved. Per germline, CDR1 SGHRS and CDR2 YFSETQ. The CDR3 spans 13 residues. CDR3 DNA: TGTGCCAGCAGCTTAGGGCAGGAAGAGACCCAGTACTTC. Translation: CASSLGQEETQYF.

This clonotype was found a few times. J is TRBJ2-2 and V is TRBV5-1; TRBD1 agrees at 7 bases. After removal of 0 bases from V and 6 bases from J, the junction contained 2 bases not matched to a gene. The CDR3 is 14 amino acids. Germline V gene sequence: CDR1 SGHRS, CDR2 YFSETQ. CDR3 protein: CASSLGDRAGELFF. In DNA form, the CDR3 reads TGCGCCAGCAGCTTGGGCGACAGGGCCGGGGAGCTGTTTTTT.

J is TRBJ1-1 and V is TRBV29-1, with a possible D match to TRBD1 (5 bases). Trimming cost V 6 bases and J 1 base, with 12 bases left between them. The CDR3 loop spans 13 amino acids. The germline V gene has CDR1 SQVTM and CDR2 ANQGSEA. CDR3 sequence (DNA): TGCAGCGTCTGGATGGGGACGAACACTGAAGCTTTCTTT. Translating gives CSVWMGTNTEAFF.

This clonotype was counted a few times. V usage is TRBV29-1 and J usage is TRBJ1-1; D not certain. The CDR3 sequence is 14 residues long. Germline loops: CDR1 SQVTM, CDR2 ANQGSEA. Trimming took 0 bases from V and 5 from J, leaving 13 bases between them. The CDR3, as DNA: TGCAGCGTTGAAGATCGTCCCTTCGAAACTGAAGCTTTCTTT. This sequence encodes CSVEDRPFETEAFF.

In its sample, this clonotype was seen a few times. J is TRBJ2-5 and V is TRBV6-1, with TRBD2 matching 10 bases. V was clipped by 6 bases and J by 4 bases; unmatched bases: 20. CDR1 is MNHNS, CDR2 SASEGT, per germline. CDR3 length equals 19 residues. The CDR3 reads CASSHRPPQAGGVGETQYF. For the CDR3, the DNA is TGTGCCAGCAGCCACCGCCCGCCTCAAGCGGGAGGGGTGGGAGAGACCCAGTACTTC.

A note on this clonotype: Since a much larger clone is just one base distant, this may be a read error. The genes are TRBV12-3 or TRBV12-4 and TRBJ2-5; 7 bases fit TRBD1. The CDR3 runs to 14 residues. CDR3 in DNA: TGTACCAGCAGTTTAGGGTCAGGGGGTATAACCCAGTACTTC. It yields the protein CTSSLGSGGITQYF.

This clonotype was counted between two and nine times. This sequence joins TRBV29-1 and TRBJ1-1; TRBD1 matches at 10 bases. CDR3 length equals 15 residues. The trim removed 4 bases at V and 4 bases at J, leaving 9 bases unmatched. Per the germline V gene, CDR1 is SQVTM and CDR2 is ANQGSEA. The CDR3 here is CSVGGTGAGITEAFF. In DNA form, the CDR3 reads TGCAGCGTTGGGGGGACAGGGGCGGGTATCACTGAAGCTTTCTTT.

This clonotype was counted a few times. V gene TRBV28 combines with J gene TRBJ2-1; possible D gene TRBD2, 5 bases. CDR3 length: 13 residues. V lost 8 bases and J lost 7, with 15 bases in between. Germline V gene data show CDR1 as MDHEN and CDR2 as SYDVKM. This chain's CDR3 is CASSFLGENEQFF. The CDR3 nucleotides read TGTGCCAGCTCTTTCTTGGGAGAAAATGAGCAGTTCTTC.

The chain links TRBV11-1 to TRBJ2-7, with D perhaps matching TRBD1 (6 bases). The CDR3 is 12 amino acids. The V gene's germline CDR1 is SGHAT and CDR2 FQDESV (reference sequence). Deletions cut 5 bases from V and 5 bases from J, with 10 bases between. For the CDR3, the DNA is TGTGCCAGCAGCGCAGGGGTCCACGAGCAGTACTTC. Its protein is CASSAGVHEQYF.

This clonotype has more than one count but fewer than ten. The J gene is TRBJ1-5, the V gene TRBV7-2; the D is unclear. Trimming took off 6 bases at V and 4 bases at J, with 13 bases between the two ends. Germline CDR1 SGHTA, CDR2 FQGNSA. The CDR3 is made up of 14 amino acids. Written as DNA, the CDR3 is TGTGCCAGCAGTGCTGGGCCGACGAATCAGCCCCAGCATTTT. This gives the protein CASSAGPTNQPQHF. The complete variable domain, with remaining parts taken from reference TRBV7-2 and TRBJ1-5, reads GAGVSQSPSNKVTEKGKDVELRCDPISGHTALYWYRQSLGQGLEFLIYFQGNSAPDKSGLPSDRFSAERTGGSVSTLTIQRTQQEDSAVYLCASSAGPTNQPQHFGDGTRLSIL.

The chain joins TRBV18 to TRBJ1-1; 8 bases are shared with TRBD1. The CDR3 consists of 14 residues. The V segment lost 3 bases and the J segment 6 bases; nucleotides outside the gene matches: 6. CDR1 and CDR2 from the germline V gene are KGHSH and LQKENI. In DNA form, the CDR3 reads TGTGCCAGCTCACCGTCGCAGGGGGCGTCTGAAGCTTTCTTT. Its protein product is CASSPSQGASEAFF.

A few counts support this clonotype. V and J are TRBV2 and TRBJ1-5; possibly TRBD1 for D (5 bases). The V gene lost 6 bases and the J gene lost 5 bases, with 14 bases spanning the gap. The CDR3 sequence is 14 residues long. Germline CDR1 reads SNHLY; CDR2 reads FYNNEI. The CDR3 DNA sequence: TGTGCCAGCAGCCAAGACAGCGTGGATCAGCCCCAGCATTTT. It translates to CASSQDSVDQPQHF.

The rearrangement uses TRBV7-2 and TRBJ1-2; D possibly corresponds to TRBD1 (5 bases). V gave up 2 bases and J gave up 6 bases, with 13 bases separating them. Germline CDR1 SGHTA, CDR2 FQGNSA. The CDR3 has 14 residues. CDR3 in amino acids: CASSLLGGGDGYTF. As DNA, the CDR3 is TGTGCCAGCAGCTTATTGGGGGGTGGAGATGGCTACACCTTC. The full variable domain, completed using reference TRBV7-2 and TRBJ1-2, is GAGVSQSPSNKVTEKGKDVELRCDPISGHTALYWYRQSLGQGLEFLIYFQGNSAPDKSGLPSDRFSAERTGGSVSTLTIQRTQQEDSAVYLCASSLLGGGDGYTFGSGTRLTVV.

This clonotype was seen a handful of times. This rearrangement joins TRBV3-1 to TRBJ2-5, with TRBD1 identical over 9 bases. Looked up from germline, CDR1 is LGHDT and CDR2 is YNNKEL (reference sequence). The ends lost 3 bases at V and 5 bases at J; junction bases unmatched: 4. This CDR3 comprises 14 residues. The CDR3 DNA sequence: TGTGCCAGCAGCCAGGGGGGACAGGGTGAGACCCAGTACTTC. Its protein product is CASSQGGQGETQYF.

This clonotype was counted at least ten times. The chain is built from TRBV5-1 and TRBJ1-2; D call uncertain. Trimming took off 0 bases at V and 3 bases at J, with 9 bases between the two ends. CDR3 length: 14 amino acids. The germline V gene encodes CDR1 SGHRS and CDR2 YFSETQ. For the CDR3, the DNA is TGCGCCAGCAGCTTGGAAGTCAGCCACTATGGCTACACCTTC. As protein: CASSLEVSHYGYTF.

This clonotype showed up just a few times. This sequence joins TRBV2 and TRBJ1-2; D possibly corresponds to TRBD1 (6 bases). Germline V CDR1 and CDR2: SNHLY, FYNNEI. This CDR3 comprises 13 residues. V lost 0 bases and J 8 bases, leaving 10 bases between the germline ends. The CDR3: CASSEAGAEGYTF. CDR3 sequence (DNA): TGTGCCAGCAGTGAAGCGGGGGCAGAAGGCTACACCTTC.

Many counts were recorded for this clonotype. This chain joins TRBV5-1 and TRBJ2-5, with 12 bases identical to TRBD1. Germline lookup yields CDR1 SGHRS and CDR2 YFSETQ. The CDR3 is 15 amino acids. Unmatched junction bases numbered 4, after V lost 3 bases and J lost 4 bases. In nucleotides, the CDR3 is TGCGCCAGCAGCTCGGGACAGGGGGCAGGAGAGACCCAGTACTTC. This gives the protein CASSSGQGAGETQYF.

V gene TRBV5-6 combines with J gene TRBJ2-7; no reliable D call. V lost 4 bases to trimming and J lost 3 bases, with 11 bases between them. CDR1 is SGHDT, CDR2 YYEEEE, per germline. The CDR3 covers 13 residues. Here the CDR3 DNA reads TGTGCCAGCAGCAGGATTGGTCACTACGAGCAGTACTTC. Its translation is CASSRIGHYEQYF.

This clonotype turned up a few times. The chain carries TRBV5-6 and TRBJ2-7; 9 bases map to TRBD1. The germline V gene encodes CDR1 SGHDT and CDR2 YYEEEE. Trimming cost V 4 bases and J 6 bases; bases outside gene matches: 14. CDR3 size: 16 residues. The CDR3 nucleotides are TGTGCCAGCAGCCCCCGTCGGACAGGGGAAAGGAGCGAGCAGTACTTC. Its protein is CASSPRRTGERSEQYF.

CDR3 nucleotides: TGTGCCACCAGTGTTAGCGGGAGCACAGATACGCAGTATTTT. Amino acids: CATSVSGSTDTQYF. The gene calls are TRBV24-1 and TRBJ2-3; 7 bases align to TRBD2. The CDR3 sequence is 14 residues long. The germline V gene has CDR1 KGHDR and CDR2 SFDVKD. Germline trimming cut 5 bases from V and 0 bases from J; bases unmatched to any gene: 1.

Many counts were recorded for this clonotype. The V call is TRBV5-1, the J call TRBJ2-2, with D possibly TRBD1 on 6 matching bases. This CDR3 contains 13 residues. The V end lost 7 bases, the J end lost 4 bases, and 11 bases lay between the germline ends. The germline gives CDR1 SGHRS, CDR2 YFSETQ. CDR3 residues: CASCQQGTGELFF. The CDR3, as DNA: TGCGCCAGCTGCCAACAGGGCACCGGGGAGCTGTTTTTT.

The chain employs TRBV3-1 and TRBJ2-1; 9 bases line up with TRBD1. The V gene end was trimmed by 3 bases and the J gene end by 5 bases; junction bases not matched to a gene: 5. Germline lookup yields CDR1 LGHDT and CDR2 YNNKEL (reference sequence). The CDR3 contains 15 residues. The CDR3 nucleotides read TGTGCCAGCAGCCACCGGGACAGGGTTAACAATGAGCAGTTCTTC. Translating gives CASSHRDRVNNEQFF.